This is a list of T cell receptor beta chains from one sample in a study of blood T cell repertoires in COVID-19. Profiling relied on immunoSEQ multiplex PCR, and the TCRdb table lists in-frame clones only, not all of them. The sample lists 220,000 or so clones; more than 85% were seen once. The sequencing input was peripheral blood. These receptors were taken from a man in his 60s with COVID-19, enrolled during active disease. CDR3s include the opening cysteine and the closing phenylalanine or tryptophan. The D gene is left open where the match is weak. Rows may omit the clone size; those that give it use once, few, many or a size class.

v_gene: TRBV7-2
d_gene: TRBD1
abundance: -
j_gene: TRBJ1-1
CDR3nt: TGTGCCAGCAGCTATTACCCAGGGGGATCGGACACTGAAGCTTTCTTT
CDR3aa: CASSYYPGGSDTEAFF

v_gene: TRBV18
d_gene: -
abundance: -
j_gene: TRBJ2-3
CDR3nt: TGTGCCAGCTCACCCTACAGAGGAGGGAGCACAGATACGCAGTATTTT
CDR3aa: CASSPYRGGSTDTQYF

v_gene: TRBV18
d_gene: -
abundance: -
j_gene: TRBJ1-3
CDR3nt: TGTGCCAGCTCACCATCAGGGTTACTGTCTGGAAACACCATATATTTT
CDR3aa: CASSPSGLLSGNTIYF

v_gene: TRBV5-1
d_gene: TRBD2
abundance: -
j_gene: TRBJ2-1
CDR3nt: TGCGCCAGCAGCTTACGGACTAGCGGTTACAATGAGCAGTTCTTC
CDR3aa: CASSLRTSGYNEQFF

v_gene: TRBV9
d_gene: -
abundance: -
j_gene: TRBJ2-1
CDR3nt: TGTGCCAGCAGCCCCAACCCCGGGAATGAGCAGTTCTTC
CDR3aa: CASSPNPGNEQFF

v_gene: TRBV24-1
d_gene: TRBD1
abundance: -
j_gene: TRBJ2-1
CDR3nt: TGTGCCACCAGTGGCATCCCGGGACAGAGAACAAATGAGCAGTTCTTC
CDR3aa: CATSGIPGQRTNEQFF

v_gene: TRBV6-5
d_gene: -
abundance: -
j_gene: TRBJ1-5
CDR3nt: TGTGCCAGCAGGGGCGGGGCCGGTCAGCCCCAGCATTTT
CDR3aa: CASRGGAGQPQHF

v_gene: TRBV5-1
d_gene: TRBD1
abundance: -
j_gene: TRBJ1-1
CDR3nt: TGCGCCAGCAGCCTCCAGGGGGAAAGCACTGAAGCTTTCTTT
CDR3aa: CASSLQGESTEAFF

v_gene: TRBV9
d_gene: TRBD1
abundance: -
j_gene: TRBJ1-1
CDR3nt: TGTGCCAGCAGCGTAGTCGGACAGGGAAACACTGAAGCTTTCTTT
CDR3aa: CASSVVGQGNTEAFF

v_gene: TRBV19
d_gene: TRBD2
abundance: -
j_gene: TRBJ2-7
CDR3nt: TGTGCCAGTATCCCCCTGGCGGGGGGAGAGCACGAGCAGTACTTC
CDR3aa: CASIPLAGGEHEQYF

v_gene: TRBV11-2
d_gene: -
abundance: once
j_gene: TRBJ1-1
CDR3nt: TGTGCCAGCAGCTTTAACCGGGACAAGAACACTGAAGCTTTCTTT
CDR3aa: CASSFNRDKNTEAFF

v_gene: TRBV10-3
d_gene: TRBD1
abundance: -
j_gene: TRBJ1-1
CDR3nt: TGTGCCATCAGTGAGTCTTTAGGGGGCGCTCGGGGCACTGAAGCTTTCTTT
CDR3aa: CAISESLGGARGTEAFF

v_gene: TRBV3-1/TRBV3-2
d_gene: -
abundance: once
j_gene: TRBJ1-2
CDR3nt: TGTGCCAGCAGCCAAGAGTTGGGCACGCGTGGCTATGGCTACACCTTC
CDR3aa: CASSQELGTRGYGYTF

v_gene: TRBV7-2
d_gene: TRBD1
abundance: -
j_gene: TRBJ1-3
CDR3nt: TGTGCCAGCAGCTTAACCCCGACAGGGCTTCGCTCTGGAAACACCATATATTTT
CDR3aa: CASSLTPTGLRSGNTIYF

v_gene: TRBV10-3
d_gene: TRBD1
abundance: -
j_gene: TRBJ2-2
CDR3nt: TGTGCCATCAGACAGGGGACAAACACCGGGGAGCTGTTTTTT
CDR3aa: CAIRQGTNTGELFF

v_gene: TRBV27
d_gene: -
abundance: once
j_gene: TRBJ2-2
CDR3nt: TGTGCCAGCTGTCCACAGGGTATCGGGGAGCTGTTTTTT
CDR3aa: CASCPQGIGELFF

v_gene: TRBV30
d_gene: TRBD1
abundance: -
j_gene: TRBJ1-2
CDR3nt: TGTGCCTGGAACCGGGCACTTACCGGGACAGGGGGGTCTAACTATGGCTACACCTTC
CDR3aa: CAWNRALTGTGGSNYGYTF

v_gene: TRBV2
d_gene: TRBD1
abundance: -
j_gene: TRBJ1-5
CDR3nt: TGTGCCAGCACCGGGGGACAGGGGGGCAATCAGCCCCAGCATTTT
CDR3aa: CASTGGQGGNQPQHF

v_gene: TRBV27
d_gene: TRBD1
abundance: -
j_gene: TRBJ1-2
CDR3nt: TGTGCCAGCAGTGTACAGGGGACAACTGGCTATGGCTACACCTTC
CDR3aa: CASSVQGTTGYGYTF

v_gene: TRBV7-9
d_gene: -
abundance: once
j_gene: TRBJ2-6
CDR3nt: TGTGCCAGCAGCTTAGCCCCAGGTCTAAGGTTGTCTGGGGCCAACGTCCTGACTTTC
CDR3aa: CASSLAPGLRLSGANVLTF

v_gene: TRBV5-3
d_gene: -
abundance: -
j_gene: TRBJ1-5
CDR3nt: TGTGCCAGAAGTCCTGGCCGCTGGCGGCAGCCCCAGCATTTT
CDR3aa: CARSPGRWRQPQHF

v_gene: TRBV9
d_gene: TRBD2
abundance: -
j_gene: TRBJ2-1
CDR3nt: TGTGCCAGCAGCGGAACTAGCGGGGGCCCCATCCCGAATGAGCAGTTCTTC
CDR3aa: CASSGTSGGPIPNEQFF